The 18 T cell receptor beta chains listed next were all sequenced from one sample in a study of cytomegalovirus exposure and HLA in healthy donors. The PCR employed 60 Vbeta primers together with 13 Jbeta primers. Profiled with immunoSEQ multiplex PCR; TCRdb holds only in-frame clones, not every one. The sample contains some 250,000 clones, roughly 82% of which appear only once. Material for sequencing was PBMCs. These receptors all stem from a woman aged 40 to 55 in good health and CMV-seropositive.

The chain has TRBV7-9 and TRBJ2-7, with 7 bases lining up with TRBD1. The germline V gene has CDR1 SEHNR and CDR2 FQNEAQ (reference sequence). The CDR3 is made up of 16 amino acids. Unmatched junction bases numbered 12, after V lost 5 bases and J lost 2 bases. In DNA form, the CDR3 reads TGTGCCAGCAGCCCAGACAGGGCCTATTGGACCTACGAGCAGTACTTC. Translating gives CASSPDRAYWTYEQYF.

The chain recombines TRBV5-6 with TRBJ2-7, with 10 bases lining up with TRBD2. The CDR3 is made up of 15 amino acids. After removal of 3 bases from V and 1 base from J, the junction contained 4 bases not matched to a gene. In germline, CDR1 is SGHDT, CDR2 YYEEEE. The CDR3 reads CASSSLAGVSYEQYF. CDR3 coding DNA: TGTGCCAGCAGCTCCCTAGCGGGAGTTTCCTACGAGCAGTACTTC.

The V and J genes are TRBV5-1 and TRBJ2-5, with 10 nucleotides matching TRBD2. V was pared by 3 bases and J by 2 bases, with 1 base of the junction left unmatched. The V gene's germline CDR1 is SGHRS and CDR2 YFSETQ. This CDR3 has 14 amino acids. Here the CDR3 reads CASSYSGGQETQYF. CDR3 nucleotides: TGCGCCAGCAGCTATAGCGGGGGGCAAGAGACCCAGTACTTC. Full variable domain (remainder filled in from reference TRBV5-1 and TRBJ2-5): KAGVTQTPRYLIKTRGQQVTLSCSPISGHRSVSWYQQTPGQGLQFLFEYFSETQRNKGNFPGRFSGRQFSNSRSEMNVSTLELGDSALYLCASSYSGGQETQYFGPGTRLLVL.

The chain couples TRBV4-2 to TRBJ2-5, with a possible D match to TRBD2 (5 bases). CDR3 length: 18 residues. Germline lookup yields CDR1 LGHNA and CDR2 YNFKEQ. V was trimmed by 4 bases and J by 1 base, leaving 22 bases between them. The CDR3 loop is CASSPRLGRAATQETQYF. CDR3 coding DNA: TGTGCCAGCAGCCCTCGTCTGGGTAGAGCGGCCACCCAAGAGACCCAGTACTTC.

In its sample, this clone was seen once. The identical CDR3 is also encoded by other nucleotide sequences in the sample. This chain connects TRBV6-5 to TRBJ2-2; 7 bases map to TRBD1. The V gene end was trimmed by 6 bases and the J gene end by 2 bases; junction bases not matched to a gene: 3. CDR3 length: 14 residues. CDR1 and CDR2 (germline): MNHEY, SVGAGI. The CDR3 coding sequence is TGTGCCAGCAGAACAGGGGTCAACACCGGGGAGCTGTTTTTT. Its translation is CASRTGVNTGELFF.

J is TRBJ2-6 and V is TRBV5-1; D remains ambiguous. The CDR3 is 14 amino acids. The germline gives CDR1 SGHRS, CDR2 YFSETQ. Trimming removed 5 bases from V and 0 bases from J, with 6 bases in between. The DNA for the CDR3 is TGCGCCAGCAGTCACAACTCTGGGGCCAACGTCCTGACTTTC. This translates into CASSHNSGANVLTF.

This clone was seen just once. The genes are TRBV4-3 and TRBJ2-7, with 11 positions matching TRBD2. The V and J ends lost 2 bases and 7 bases, in that order; junction bases with no gene match: 10. This CDR3 spans 16 amino acids. The germline V gene has CDR1 LGHNA and CDR2 YSLEER. The chain's CDR3 is CASSQTSGSGSREQYF. The CDR3 DNA reads TGCGCCAGCAGCCAAACTAGCGGGAGTGGTTCTAGGGAGCAGTACTTC.

The chain has TRBV4-3 and TRBJ2-3; TRBD2 agrees at 9 bases. The germline gives CDR1 LGHNA, CDR2 YSLEER. The V gene end was trimmed by 4 bases and the J gene end by 3 bases; junction bases not matched to a gene: 8. The length of the CDR3 is 16 residues. CDR3 sequence reads: CASSRGSGRRTDTQYF. CDR3 nucleotides: TGCGCCAGCAGCCGAGGGAGCGGGAGGAGGACAGATACGCAGTATTTT.

V is TRBV27 and J is TRBJ1-1, with 10 bases that match TRBD1. The CDR3 is 19 amino acids. Germline V gives CDR1 MNHEY, CDR2 SMNVEV (reference sequence). V was pared by 4 bases and J by 2 bases, with 16 bases of the junction left unmatched. As DNA, the CDR3 is TGTGCCAGCAGTTATCCCCTAATCCGGGACAGGGGATTCAACACTGAAGCTTTCTTT. Protein: CASSYPLIRDRGFNTEAFF.

The rearrangement links TRBV25-1 to TRBJ1-1; a weak D match, TRBD1 (5 bases). CDR1 is MGHDK and CDR2 is SYGVNS in the germline V gene. The length of the CDR3 is 16 residues. V dropped 5 bases and J dropped 0 bases, with 16 bases sitting between them. The CDR3 here is CASSHLRGGMNTEAFF. DNA for the CDR3: TGTGCCAGCAGTCATCTCCGTGGGGGGATGAACACTGAAGCTTTCTTT.

The chain links TRBV30 to TRBJ1-2, with D possibly TRBD1 on 5 matching bases. The germline CDR1 and CDR2 sequences are GTSNPN and SVGIG (reference sequence). The CDR3 consists of 12 residues. The ends were cut back, 1 base at V and 4 bases at J, with 7 bases in the middle. CDR3 DNA: TGTGCCTGGAGTGCAGGGTCCTATGGCTACACCTTC. Amino acids: CAWSAGSYGYTF.

The rearrangement uses TRBV6-6 and TRBJ1-1, with TRBD1 as a possible D gene (5 bases). The CDR3 loop spans 14 amino acids. In germline, CDR1 is MNHNY, CDR2 SVGAGI (reference sequence). V gave up 0 bases and J gave up 4 bases, with 9 bases separating them. This CDR3 is CASSYSEGTTEAFF. CDR3 DNA sequence: TGTGCCAGCAGTTACTCGGAGGGGACCACTGAAGCTTTCTTT.

The rearrangement links TRBV6-6 to TRBJ2-7; the match to TRBD1 covers 8 bases. The CDR3 runs 15 residues. The V segment lost 6 bases and the J segment 0 bases; nucleotides outside the gene matches: 7. Germline loops: CDR1 MNHNY, CDR2 SVGAGI (reference sequence). In DNA, the CDR3 is TGTGCCAGCAGAGGACAGGGATTCTCCTCCTACGAGCAGTACTTC. Translated: CASRGQGFSSYEQYF.

The chain is built from TRBV11-2 and TRBJ2-2; unclear D gene. Germline assignment: CDR1 SGHAT and CDR2 FQNNGV. CDR3 length: 13 residues. V lost 5 bases and J 3 bases, leaving 7 bases between the germline ends. The CDR3 protein is CASSTSDTGELFF. The CDR3 DNA reads TGTGCCAGCAGCACCTCGGACACCGGGGAGCTGTTTTTT.

The gene calls are TRBV15 and TRBJ2-5; maybe TRBD2 (7 bases). The CDR3 is 13 residues long. The germline V gene has CDR1 LNHNV and CDR2 YYDKDF (reference sequence). V was pared by 8 bases and J by 5 bases, with 15 bases between. The CDR3 nucleotides are TGTGCCACCCGCGGGGGCGGGTGGGAGACCCAGTACTTC. It yields the protein CATRGGGWETQYF.

The chain employs TRBV15 and TRBJ2-3; a possible D gene is TRBD1 (5 bases). With 0 bases removed from V and 7 bases from J, the gap between germline ends came to 11 bases. Germline CDR1 LNHNV, CDR2 YYDKDF (reference sequence). The length of the CDR3 is 14 residues. CDR3: CATSRDTRAHTQYF. CDR3 in DNA: TGTGCCACCAGCAGAGATACCAGGGCCCATACGCAGTATTTT.

The V call is TRBV7-8, the J call TRBJ1-4; 9 nucleotides line up with TRBD1. Unmatched junction bases numbered 11, after V lost 2 bases and J lost 4 bases. The CDR3 consists of 18 residues. The V gene's germline CDR1 is SGHVS and CDR2 FQNEAQ. This chain's CDR3 is CASSLKGLVGQGNEKLFF. DNA of the CDR3: TGTGCCAGCAGCTTAAAAGGACTGGTGGGACAGGGTAATGAAAAACTGTTTTTT.

Only a few counts were recorded for this clone. The chain couples TRBV7-3 to TRBJ1-1; 7 bases agree with TRBD1. CDR3 length equals 14 residues. Germline values: CDR1 SGHTA, CDR2 FQGTGA. V shed 5 bases, J shed 9 bases, and the junction held 12 bases outside the gene matches. CDR3 sequence reads: CASSAHPDRAQAFF. The CDR3 DNA is TGTGCCAGCAGCGCCCATCCAGACAGGGCGCAAGCTTTCTTT.